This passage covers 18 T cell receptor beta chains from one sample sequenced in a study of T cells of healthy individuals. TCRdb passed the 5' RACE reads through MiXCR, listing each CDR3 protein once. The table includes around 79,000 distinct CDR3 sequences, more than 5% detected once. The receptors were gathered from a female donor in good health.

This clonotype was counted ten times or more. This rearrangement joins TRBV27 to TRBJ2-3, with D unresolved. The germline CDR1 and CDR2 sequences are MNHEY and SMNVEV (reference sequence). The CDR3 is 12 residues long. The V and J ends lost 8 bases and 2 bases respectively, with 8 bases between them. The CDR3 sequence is CASGSYTDTQYF. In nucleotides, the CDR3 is TGTGCCAGCGGCAGTTACACAGATACGCAGTATTTT.

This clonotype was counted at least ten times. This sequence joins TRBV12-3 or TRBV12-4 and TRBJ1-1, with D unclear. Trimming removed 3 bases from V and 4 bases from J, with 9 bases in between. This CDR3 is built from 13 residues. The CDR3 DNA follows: TGTGCCAGCAGTTTCGTGGTAGGCACTGAAGCTTTCTTT. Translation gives CASSFVVGTEAFF.

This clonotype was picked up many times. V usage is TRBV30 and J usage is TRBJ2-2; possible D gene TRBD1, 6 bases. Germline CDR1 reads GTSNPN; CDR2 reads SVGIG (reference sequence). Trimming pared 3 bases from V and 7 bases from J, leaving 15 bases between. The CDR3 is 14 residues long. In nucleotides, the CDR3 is TGTGCCTGGAGACAGGACAGTCTAAGCGGGGAGCTGTTTTTT. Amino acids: CAWRQDSLSGELFF.

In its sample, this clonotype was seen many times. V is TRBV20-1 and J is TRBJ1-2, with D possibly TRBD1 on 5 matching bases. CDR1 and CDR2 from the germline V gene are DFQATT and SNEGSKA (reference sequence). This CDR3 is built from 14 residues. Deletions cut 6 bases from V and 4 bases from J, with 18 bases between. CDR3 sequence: CSAIGSQGTYGYTF. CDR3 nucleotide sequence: TGCAGTGCCATCGGGAGCCAGGGCACCTATGGCTACACCTTC.

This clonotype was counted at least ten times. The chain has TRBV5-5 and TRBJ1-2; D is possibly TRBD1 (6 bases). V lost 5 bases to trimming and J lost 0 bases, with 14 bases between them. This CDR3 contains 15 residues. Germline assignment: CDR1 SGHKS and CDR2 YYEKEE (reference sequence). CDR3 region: CASSNLRTANYGYTF. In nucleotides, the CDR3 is TGTGCCAGCAGTAACCTCCGGACAGCTAACTATGGCTACACCTTC.

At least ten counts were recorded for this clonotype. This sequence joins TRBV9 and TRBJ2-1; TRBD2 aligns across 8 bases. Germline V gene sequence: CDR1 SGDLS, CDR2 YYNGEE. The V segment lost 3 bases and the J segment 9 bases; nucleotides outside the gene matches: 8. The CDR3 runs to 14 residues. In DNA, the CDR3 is TGTGCCAGCAGCGGTACCGGGACTAGGGGTGAGCAGTTCTTC. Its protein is CASSGTGTRGEQFF.

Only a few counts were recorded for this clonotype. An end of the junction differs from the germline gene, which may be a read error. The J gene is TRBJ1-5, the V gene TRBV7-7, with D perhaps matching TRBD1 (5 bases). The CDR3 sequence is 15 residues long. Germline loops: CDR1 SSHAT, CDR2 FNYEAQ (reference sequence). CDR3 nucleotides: TGTGCTAGCAGCTTTCGGCGGCGAGGGGATCAGCCCCAGCATTTT. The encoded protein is CASSFRRRGDQPQHF.

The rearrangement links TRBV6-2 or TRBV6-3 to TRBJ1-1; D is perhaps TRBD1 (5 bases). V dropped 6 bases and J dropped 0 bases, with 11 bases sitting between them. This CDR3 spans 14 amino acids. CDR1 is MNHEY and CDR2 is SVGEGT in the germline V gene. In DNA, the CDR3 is TGTGCCAGCAGCTGGGGGTTCATGAACACTGAAGCTTTCTTT. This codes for CASSWGFMNTEAFF.

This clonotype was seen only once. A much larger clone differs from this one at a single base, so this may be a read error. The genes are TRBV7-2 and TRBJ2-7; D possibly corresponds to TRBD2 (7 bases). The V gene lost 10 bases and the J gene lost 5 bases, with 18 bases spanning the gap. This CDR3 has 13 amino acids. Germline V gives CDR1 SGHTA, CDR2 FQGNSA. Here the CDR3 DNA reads TGTGCCACCGGCGGGGGCGGAGCCCACGAGCAGTACTTC. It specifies CATGGGGAHEQYF.

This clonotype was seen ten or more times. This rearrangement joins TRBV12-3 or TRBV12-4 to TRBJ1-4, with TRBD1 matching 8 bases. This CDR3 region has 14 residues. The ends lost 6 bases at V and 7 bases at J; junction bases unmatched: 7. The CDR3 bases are TGTGCCAGCAGGGAGGACAGGGTGGGTGAAAAACTGTTTTTT. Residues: CASREDRVGEKLFF.

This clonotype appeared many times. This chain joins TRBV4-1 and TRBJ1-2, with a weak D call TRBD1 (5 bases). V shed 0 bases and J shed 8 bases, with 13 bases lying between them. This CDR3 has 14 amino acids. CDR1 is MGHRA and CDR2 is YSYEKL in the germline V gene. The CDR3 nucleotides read TGCGCCAGCAGCCAAGATTTCGAGAGGGGCGGCTACACCTTC. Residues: CASSQDFERGGYTF.

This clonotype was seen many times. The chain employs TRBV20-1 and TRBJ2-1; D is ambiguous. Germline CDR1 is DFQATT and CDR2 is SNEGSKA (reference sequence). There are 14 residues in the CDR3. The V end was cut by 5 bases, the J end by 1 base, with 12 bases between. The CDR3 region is CSAPSSRSYNEQFF. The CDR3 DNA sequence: TGCAGTGCTCCGTCCAGCAGGTCCTACAATGAGCAGTTCTTC.

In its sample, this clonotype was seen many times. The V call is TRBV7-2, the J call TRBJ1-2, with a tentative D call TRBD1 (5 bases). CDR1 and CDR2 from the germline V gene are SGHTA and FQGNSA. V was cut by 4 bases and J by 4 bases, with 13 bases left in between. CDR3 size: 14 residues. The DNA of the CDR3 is TGTGCCAGCAGCTCACGGGACCAAATCTATGGCTACACCTTC. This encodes CASSSRDQIYGYTF.

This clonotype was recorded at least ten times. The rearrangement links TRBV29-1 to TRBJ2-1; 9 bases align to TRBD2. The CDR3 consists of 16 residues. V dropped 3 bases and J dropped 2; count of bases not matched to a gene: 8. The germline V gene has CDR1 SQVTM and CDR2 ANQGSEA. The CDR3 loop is CSVEAVAGGTYNEQFF. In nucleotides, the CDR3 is TGCAGCGTTGAGGCCGTGGCGGGGGGGACCTACAATGAGCAGTTCTTC.

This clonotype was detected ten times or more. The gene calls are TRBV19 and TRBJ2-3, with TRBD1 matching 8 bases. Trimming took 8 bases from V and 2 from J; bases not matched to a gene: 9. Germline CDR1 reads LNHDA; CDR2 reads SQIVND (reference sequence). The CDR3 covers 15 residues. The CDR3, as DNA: TGTGCCAGTGTGGACAGGGCGGGGTTCACAGATACGCAGTATTTT. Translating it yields CASVDRAGFTDTQYF.

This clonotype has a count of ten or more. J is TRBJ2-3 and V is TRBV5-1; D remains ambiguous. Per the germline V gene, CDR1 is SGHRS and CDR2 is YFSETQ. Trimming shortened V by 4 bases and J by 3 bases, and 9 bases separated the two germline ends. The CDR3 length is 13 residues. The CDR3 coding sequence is TGCGCCAGCAGCGACTCACCTACAGATACGCAGTATTTT. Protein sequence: CASSDSPTDTQYF. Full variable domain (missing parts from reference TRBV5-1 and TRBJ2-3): KAGVTQTPRYLIKTRGQQVTLSCSPISGHRSVSWYQQTPGQGLQFLFEYFSETQRNKGNFPGRFSGRQFSNSRSEMNVSTLELGDSALYLCASSDSPTDTQYFGPGTRLTVL.

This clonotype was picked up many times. CDR3 bases: TGTGCCAGCAGTGAAGGTGTGGGAATCTCTGGAAACACCATATATTTT. Translated, it gives CASSEGVGISGNTIYF. This chain uses TRBV6-1 with TRBJ1-3; D unclear. Germline V lookup: CDR1 MNHNS, CDR2 SASEGT. There are 16 residues in the CDR3. Trimming took off 1 base at V and 0 bases at J, with 10 bases between the two ends.

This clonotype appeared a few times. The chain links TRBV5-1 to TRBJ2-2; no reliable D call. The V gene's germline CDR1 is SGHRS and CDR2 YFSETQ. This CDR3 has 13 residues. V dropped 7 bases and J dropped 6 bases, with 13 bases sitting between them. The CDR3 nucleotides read TGCGCCAGCGCTCCCGGTCCGCCCGGGGAGCTGTTTTTT. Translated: CASAPGPPGELFF.